This TCR beta chain was identified during a study of shared clonotypes between healthy human individuals. Adult Caucasians living in Nashville, Tennessee made up all of the donors. Method: immunoSEQ multiplex PCR; TCRdb's copy keeps in-frame clones and lacks some. The sample contains nearly 1,000,000 clones, 70% to 85% of which appear only once. Findings of the study overall: Memory subsets generally showed lower estimated richness than naive subsets. Generation probabilities of non-shared clonotypes were lower (relative to those shared by all four donors).

This CDR3 is built from 14 residues. Germline V lookup: CDR1 SGDLS, CDR2 YYNGEE. V lost 4 bases, J lost 6 bases, and 17 bases lay in between. This clone was detected only once. The target antigen is unknown. The V gene is TRBV9, the J gene TRBJ2-7, with D perhaps being TRBD1 or TRBD2 (5 bases each). The TCR comes from a man younger than 35 in good health. Sequenced material: memory CD4+ T cells sorted from blood. Described subset: CD45RA-negative fraction. As DNA, the CDR3 is TGTGCCAGCAGCACGGGACCGACCCGCGGCGAGCAGTACTTC. This sequence encodes CASSTGPTRGEQYF.